The source of this T cell receptor beta chain is a study of shared clonotypes between healthy human individuals. The protocol was immunoSEQ multiplex PCR, while the TCRdb copy is restricted to in-frame clones and leaves out a portion. Among approximately 500,000 clones listed, 95% to 97% were seen once. On this clone: The antigen is undetermined.

Broader study findings: There were few donors, and this limited the genetic and exposure-history diversity represented.

Germline assignment: CDR1 SGHRS and CDR2 YFSETQ. The junction had 10 bases not matched to a gene; V was cut back by 4 bases and J by 5 bases. The CDR3 spans 15 residues. The TCR sequence derives from a woman under 40 in good health. Sequenced input: naive CD4+ T cells sorted from blood. Regarding subset: CD45RA+ positively selected. The gene calls are TRBV5-1 and TRBJ2-3; 7 nucleotides line up with TRBD1. CDR3 sequence (DNA): TGCGCCAGCAGCACGACAGGGATTAAGGTAGATACGCAGTATTTT. It specifies CASSTTGIKVDTQYF.